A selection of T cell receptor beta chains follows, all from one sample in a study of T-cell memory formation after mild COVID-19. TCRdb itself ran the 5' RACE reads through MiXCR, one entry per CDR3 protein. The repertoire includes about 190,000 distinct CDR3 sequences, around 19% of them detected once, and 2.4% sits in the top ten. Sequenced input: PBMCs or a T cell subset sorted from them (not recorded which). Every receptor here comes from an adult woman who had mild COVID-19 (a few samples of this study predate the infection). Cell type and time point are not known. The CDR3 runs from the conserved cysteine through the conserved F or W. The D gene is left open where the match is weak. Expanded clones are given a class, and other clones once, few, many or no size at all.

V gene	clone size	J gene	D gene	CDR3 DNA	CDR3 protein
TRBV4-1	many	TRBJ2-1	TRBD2	TGCGCCAGCAGCCAAGGACTAGCGGGGGGCAAAACCTACAATGAGCAGTTCTTC	CASSQGLAGGKTYNEQFF
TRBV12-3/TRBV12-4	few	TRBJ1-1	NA	TGTGCCAGCAGCGATGCGAGGAGCAACACTGAAGCTTTCTTT	CASSDARSNTEAFF
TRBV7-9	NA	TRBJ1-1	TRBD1	TGTGCCAGCAGCTACAGGGGAAGGAACACTGAAGCTTTCTTT	CASSYRGRNTEAFF
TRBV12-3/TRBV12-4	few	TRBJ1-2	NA	TGTGCCAGCATGCGTATAGGTGTGGCTGGCTACACCTTC	CASMRIGVAGYTF
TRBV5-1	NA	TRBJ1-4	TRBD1	TGCGCCAGCAGCCAGGACAGGGGGGGCGAAAAACTGTTTTTT	CASSQDRGGEKLFF
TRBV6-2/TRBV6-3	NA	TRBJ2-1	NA	TGTGCCAGCCCTCCTCACAATGAGCAGTTCTTC	CASPPHNEQFF
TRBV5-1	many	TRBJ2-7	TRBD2	TGCGCCAGCAGCTTACTAGCGGGAGGGCGAGAGCAGTACTTC	CASSLLAGGREQYF
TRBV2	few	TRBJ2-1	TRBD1	TGTGCCAGCAGTGAGAGGGGGCGGCTACACTCCTACAATGAGCAGTTCTTC	CASSERGRLHSYNEQFF
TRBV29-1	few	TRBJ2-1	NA	TGCAGCGTTGATTTGCGCGGGGCCGGGAAGCAGTTCTTC	CSVDLRGAGKQFF
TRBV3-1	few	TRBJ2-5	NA	TGTGCCAGCAGCCCCGGAGTCCCTCCCCAGTACTTC	CASSPGVPPQYF
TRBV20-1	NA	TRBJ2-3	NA	TGCAGTGCTAGTTCTAGGGCCACAGATACGCAGTATTTT	CSASSRATDTQYF
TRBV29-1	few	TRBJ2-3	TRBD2	TGCAGCGTTGAAAGCCTAGCGGGAGATACGCAGTATTTT	CSVESLAGDTQYF
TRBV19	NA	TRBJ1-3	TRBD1	TGTGCCAGTGACAGGGGATACTCTGGAAACACCATATATTTT	CASDRGYSGNTIYF
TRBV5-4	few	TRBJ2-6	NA	TGTGCCAGCAGCTTGGAGGGATCTGGGGCCAACGTCCTGACTTTC	CASSLEGSGANVLTF
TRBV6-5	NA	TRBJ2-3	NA	TGTGCCAGCAGTTACGGAGGTGGGGGTCCCCTCACAGATACGCAGTATTTT	CASSYGGGGPLTDTQYF
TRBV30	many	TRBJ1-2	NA	TGTGCCTGGTTATCACAGGGACCCTATGGCTACACCTTC	CAWLSQGPYGYTF
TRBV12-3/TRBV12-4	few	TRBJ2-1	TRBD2	TGTGCCAGCAGTTTACCTACTAGCGGGACAGGCCAGTTCTTC	CASSLPTSGTGQFF